These 22 T cell receptor beta chains originate from one sample sequenced in a study of blood T cell repertoires in COVID-19. Sequenced by immunoSEQ multiplex PCR; TCRdb stores in-frame clones only, minus some. The table includes 84,000 or so clones, more than 80% detected once. Sequencing input: peripheral blood. The receptors here all came from an elderly woman with acute or convalescent COVID-19.

This clone was seen only a few times. The chain is built from TRBV11-2 and TRBJ2-1; 8 bases line up with TRBD2. Unmatched junction bases numbered 6, after V lost 4 bases and J lost 7 bases. The CDR3 has 14 residues. The germline CDR1 and CDR2 sequences are SGHAT and FQNNGV. CDR3 sequence reads: CASSWGASGNEQFF. CDR3 DNA: TGTGCCAGCAGCTGGGGGGCTAGCGGGAATGAGCAGTTCTTC. Supplemented by reference TRBV11-2 and TRBJ2-1, the full variable domain reads EAGVAQSPRYKIIEKRQSVAFWCNPISGHATLYWYQQILGQGPKLLIQFQNNGVVDDSQLPKDRFSAERLKGVDSTLKIQPAKLEDSAVYLCASSWGASGNEQFFGPGTRLTVL.

The rearrangement links TRBV18 to TRBJ2-5; TRBD2 matches at 7 bases. This CDR3 has 16 amino acids. The germline V gene encodes CDR1 KGHSH and CDR2 LQKENI. The ends lost 2 bases at V and 1 base at J; junction bases unmatched: 7. CDR3 amino acids: CASSPKGLGVQETQYF. The CDR3 DNA sequence: TGTGCCAGCTCACCAAAAGGACTAGGGGTCCAAGAGACCCAGTACTTC.

The chain uses TRBV7-9 and TRBJ1-4; no clear D gene. From germline, CDR1 is SEHNR and CDR2 FQNEAQ (reference sequence). This CDR3 spans 13 amino acids. V was clipped by 5 bases and J by 6 bases, with 10 bases between them. The CDR3 is CASSLKADEKLFF. The DNA of the CDR3 is TGTGCCAGCAGCCTAAAGGCGGATGAAAAACTGTTTTTT.

This clone has only a few counts. The genes are TRBV9 and TRBJ2-3, with TRBD2 matching 8 bases. This CDR3 has 14 amino acids. Germline assignment: CDR1 SGDLS and CDR2 YYNGEE. The V gene end was trimmed by 4 bases and the J gene end by 3 bases; junction bases not matched to a gene: 4. The CDR3 DNA reads as TGTGCCAGCAGCTCCGGGGGGGAAACAGATACGCAGTATTTT. It encodes CASSSGGETDTQYF.

The rearrangement uses TRBV19 and TRBJ2-6; a possible D gene is TRBD1 (5 bases). Trimming removed 7 bases at V and 0 bases at J, with 10 bases between. From germline, CDR1 is LNHDA and CDR2 SQIVND (reference sequence). The CDR3 has 15 amino acids. CDR3 DNA: TGTGCCAGTATCGGACACAACTCTGGGGCCAACGTCCTGACTTTC. It codes for CASIGHNSGANVLTF. The whole variable domain, filled in from reference TRBV19 and TRBJ2-6, reads DGGITQSPKYLFRKEGQNVTLSCEQNLNHDAMYWYRQDPGQGLRLIYYSQIVNDFQKGDIAEGYSVSREKKESFPLTVTSAQKNPTAFYLCASIGHNSGANVLTFGAGSRLTVL.

J is TRBJ2-7 and V is TRBV1; the D call in the table, TRBD2, was not verified against the DNA. TRBV1 constitutes a pseudogene. The CDR3 is made up of 15 amino acids. The CDR3 sequence: CTSSQTSGRAYEQYF. The CDR3 region has the DNA TGCACCAGCAGCCAAACTAGCGGGAGGGCCTACGAGCAGTACTTC.

A few counts support this clone. The V gene is TRBV4-1, the J gene TRBJ2-3; 8 nucleotides agree with TRBD2. Trimming took 1 base from V and 1 from J; bases not matched to a gene: 7. Per the germline V gene, CDR1 is MGHRA and CDR2 is YSYEKL. The length of the CDR3 is 17 residues. The CDR3 region has the DNA TGCGCCAGCAGCCAAGGCGGGGCGGGAGGAGGCACAGATACGCAGTATTTT. Translation gives CASSQGGAGGGTDTQYF.

CDR3 nucleotides: TGTGCCAGCTCACCATTAGCGGGGGTGGAAAACATTCAGTACTTC. Translation gives CASSPLAGVENIQYF. The V call is TRBV18, the J call TRBJ2-4, with TRBD2 matching 9 bases. J lost 5 bases, V lost 2 bases, and 4 bases had no gene match. The CDR3 covers 15 residues. CDR1 and CDR2 (germline): KGHSH, LQKENI.

The rearrangement joins TRBV7-9 to TRBJ1-4, with D possibly being TRBD1 (5 bases). The germline gives CDR1 SEHNR, CDR2 FQNEAQ (reference sequence). V lost 2 bases and J lost 5, with 9 bases in between. This CDR3 spans 14 amino acids. The CDR3, as DNA: TGTGCCAGCAGCTTACCTGGGGGGAATGAAAAACTGTTTTTT. This gives the protein CASSLPGGNEKLFF.

V gene TRBV6-1 combines with J gene TRBJ1-5; no reliable D call. Between the trimmed V and J ends, which lost 0 bases and 2 bases, there was a span of 8 bases. The CDR3 is 15 amino acids. Germline V gene sequence: CDR1 MNHNS, CDR2 SASEGT. This CDR3 reads CASSEASPGNQPQHF. DNA of the CDR3: TGTGCCAGCAGTGAAGCGTCACCAGGCAATCAGCCCCAGCATTTT.

The chain combines TRBV27 with TRBJ1-1; 7 positions agree with TRBD1. The length of the CDR3 is 13 residues. Germline CDR1 reads MNHEY; CDR2 reads SMNVEV (reference sequence). J gave up 5 bases and V 9 bases, and 9 bases lay outside the gene matches. CDR3 in DNA: TGTGCCAGTAAGACAGGGTTATGGACTGAAGCTTTCTTT. Protein product: CASKTGLWTEAFF.

The rearrangement joins TRBV19 to TRBJ2-7, with TRBD1 matching 7 bases. V trimming: 5 bases; J trimming: 5 bases; junction bases outside the gene matches: 12. The CDR3 consists of 15 residues. CDR1 and CDR2 (germline): LNHDA, SQIVND (reference sequence). CDR3 residues: CASSPNDRAVNEQYF. The CDR3 DNA reads TGTGCCAGTAGTCCGAACGACAGGGCGGTCAACGAGCAGTACTTC. Full variable domain (remainder filled in from reference TRBV19 and TRBJ2-7): DGGITQSPKYLFRKEGQNVTLSCEQNLNHDAMYWYRQDPGQGLRLIYYSQIVNDFQKGDIAEGYSVSREKKESFPLTVTSAQKNPTAFYLCASSPNDRAVNEQYFGPGTRLTVT.

This chain uses TRBV18 with TRBJ2-5; maybe TRBD2 (6 bases). V dropped 3 bases and J dropped 5 bases, with 13 bases sitting between them. CDR1 is KGHSH and CDR2 is LQKENI in the germline V gene. The CDR3 totals 14 residues. This chain's CDR3 is CASSPLSRGETQYF. The CDR3 region has the DNA TGTGCCAGCTCACCTTTATCCCGGGGGGAGACCCAGTACTTC.

The chain has TRBV30 and TRBJ1-5, with TRBD1 identical over 7 bases. Germline V gene lookup returns CDR1 GTSNPN and CDR2 SVGIG (reference sequence). The CDR3 is 13 residues long. The trim removed 3 bases at V and 6 bases at J, leaving 5 bases unmatched. The DNA of the CDR3 is TGTGCCTGGAGCCGGACAGGAGGTCAGCCCCAGCATTTT. Translated: CAWSRTGGQPQHF.

In this sample, this clone turned up once. J is TRBJ2-7 and V is TRBV18; D is uncertain. Germline CDR1 and CDR2: KGHSH and LQKENI. V was trimmed by 0 bases and J by 3 bases, leaving 6 bases between them. CDR3 size: 13 residues. CDR3 in amino acids: CASSPPSIYEQYF. The CDR3 DNA sequence: TGTGCCAGCTCACCACCATCCATCTACGAGCAGTACTTC.

The chain couples TRBV25-1 to TRBJ1-1; 7 nucleotides line up with TRBD1. The CDR3 consists of 12 residues. Germline V gene sequence: CDR1 MGHDK, CDR2 SYGVNS. The trim removed 10 bases at V and 5 bases at J, leaving 7 bases unmatched. The CDR3 DNA sequence: TGTGCCACCGGAACAGGGGTAACTGAAGCTTTCTTT. Residues: CATGTGVTEAFF.

This clone has ten or more counts. The gene calls are TRBV24-1 and TRBJ2-1; 9 positions match TRBD2. With 4 bases clipped from V and 5 bases from J, the junction kept 5 bases outside the gene matches. CDR1 is KGHDR and CDR2 is SFDVKD in the germline V gene. The CDR3 contains 15 residues. The CDR3 nucleotides are TGTGCCACCAGTGACCCCTCTAGCGGGGACAATGAGCAGTTCTTC. Protein sequence: CATSDPSSGDNEQFF.

Only one count was recorded for this clone. The chain uses TRBV7-3 and TRBJ2-3; D may be TRBD2 (6 bases). Germline CDR1 and CDR2: SGHTA and FQGTGA. Deletions cut 8 bases from V and 0 bases from J, with 15 bases between. This CDR3 region has 15 residues. The CDR3 loop reads CASALGGASTDTQYF. Here the CDR3 DNA reads TGTGCCAGCGCCCTGGGGGGAGCTAGCACAGATACGCAGTATTTT. The full variable domain, its missing parts supplied by reference TRBV7-3 and TRBJ2-3, is GAGVSQTPSNKVTEKGKYVELRCDPISGHTALYWYRQSLGQGPEFLIYFQGTGAADDSGLPNDRFFAVRPEGSVSTLKIQRTERGDSAVYLCASALGGASTDTQYFGPGTRLTVL.

This chain joins TRBV3-1 (or the pseudogene TRBV3-2) and TRBJ2-7; a possible D gene is TRBD1 (6 bases). Germline CDR1 is LGHDT and CDR2 is YNNKEL (reference sequence). Trimming removed 4 bases from V and 6 bases from J, with 16 bases in between. This CDR3 spans 14 amino acids. The CDR3 loop reads CASSLRTEASEQYF. CDR3 coding DNA: TGTGCCAGCAGCCTGAGGACAGAGGCGAGCGAGCAGTACTTC.

The sample holds one count of this clone. The rearrangement uses TRBV19 and TRBJ1-6, with 11 nucleotides matching TRBD1. V trimming: 6 bases; J trimming: 7 bases; junction bases outside the gene matches: 2. Germline V gene data show CDR1 as LNHDA and CDR2 as SQIVND (reference sequence). CDR3 length: 14 amino acids. CDR3 sequence: CASSRDRGNSPLHF. The DNA for the CDR3 is TGTGCCAGTAGCCGGGACAGGGGGAATTCACCCCTCCACTTT.

The V call is TRBV16, the J call TRBJ1-5, with D tentatively TRBD1 (5 bases). Germline V gives CDR1 KGHSY, CDR2 FQNENV. The CDR3 loop spans 14 amino acids. The V gene lost 0 bases and the J gene lost 9 bases, with 12 bases spanning the gap. CDR3 sequence reads: CASSQSGGARPQHF. The CDR3 nucleotides are TGTGCCAGCAGCCAATCTGGAGGGGCGCGGCCCCAGCATTTT.

Note on this clone: One end of the junction varies from germline; a read error may be responsible. The chain recombines TRBV7-8 with TRBJ2-6; no clear D gene. This CDR3 region has 13 residues. The V gene's germline CDR1 is SGHVS and CDR2 FQNEAQ. The CDR3 region is CASSLYRGTEPFF. Here the CDR3 DNA reads TGTGCCAGCAGCTTGTATCGCGGCACTGAGCCGTTCTTC.